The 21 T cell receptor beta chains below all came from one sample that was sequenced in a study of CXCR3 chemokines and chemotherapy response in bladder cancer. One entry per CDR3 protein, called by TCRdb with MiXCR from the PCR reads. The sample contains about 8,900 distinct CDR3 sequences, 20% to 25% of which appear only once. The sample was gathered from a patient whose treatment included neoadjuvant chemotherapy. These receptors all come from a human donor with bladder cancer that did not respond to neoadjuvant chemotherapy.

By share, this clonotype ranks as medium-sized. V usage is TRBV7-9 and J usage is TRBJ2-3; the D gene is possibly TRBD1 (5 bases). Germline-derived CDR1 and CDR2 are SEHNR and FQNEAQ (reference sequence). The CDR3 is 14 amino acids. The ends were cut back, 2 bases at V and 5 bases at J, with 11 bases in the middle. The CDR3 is CASSLIRDGDTQYF. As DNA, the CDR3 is TGTGCCAGCAGCTTAATCAGGGATGGAGATACGCAGTATTTT. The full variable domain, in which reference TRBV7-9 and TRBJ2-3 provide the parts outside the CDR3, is DTGVSQNPRHKITKRGQNVTFRCDPISEHNRLYWYRQTLGQGPEFLTYFQNEAQLEKSRLLSDRFSAERPKGSFSTLEIQRTEQGDSAMYLCASSLIRDGDTQYFGPGTRLTVL.

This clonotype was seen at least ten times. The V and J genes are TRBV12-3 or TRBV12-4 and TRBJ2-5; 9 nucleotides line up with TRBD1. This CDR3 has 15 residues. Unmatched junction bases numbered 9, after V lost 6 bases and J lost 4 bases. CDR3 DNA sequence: TGTGCCAGCAGCGTCACAGGGGGCAGTGGAGAGACCCAGTACTTC. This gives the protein CASSVTGGSGETQYF.

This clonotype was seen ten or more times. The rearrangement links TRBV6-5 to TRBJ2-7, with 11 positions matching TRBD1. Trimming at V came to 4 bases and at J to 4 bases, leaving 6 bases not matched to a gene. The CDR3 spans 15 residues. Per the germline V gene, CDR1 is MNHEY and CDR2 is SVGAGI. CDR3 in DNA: TGTGCCAGCAGTTCCCCGGGACAGGGGGTGTACGAGCAGTACTTC. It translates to CASSSPGQGVYEQYF.

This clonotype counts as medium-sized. CDR3 in DNA: TGTGCCAGCAGGGGGGGGGCAGGGCCCTTGAACACTGAAGCTTTCTTT. Amino acid sequence: CASRGGAGPLNTEAFF. The gene calls are TRBV5-6 and TRBJ1-1; maybe TRBD1 (6 bases). CDR1 is SGHDT, CDR2 YYEEEE, per germline. The CDR3 runs 16 residues. V lost 5 bases and J 0 bases, leaving 17 bases between the germline ends.

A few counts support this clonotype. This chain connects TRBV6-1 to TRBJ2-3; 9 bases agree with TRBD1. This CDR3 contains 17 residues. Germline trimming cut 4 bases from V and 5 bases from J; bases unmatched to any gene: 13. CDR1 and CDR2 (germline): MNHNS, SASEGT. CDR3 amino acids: CASSGLPGQGQEDTQYF. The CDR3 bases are TGTGCCAGCAGTGGATTACCGGGACAGGGTCAGGAAGATACGCAGTATTTT.

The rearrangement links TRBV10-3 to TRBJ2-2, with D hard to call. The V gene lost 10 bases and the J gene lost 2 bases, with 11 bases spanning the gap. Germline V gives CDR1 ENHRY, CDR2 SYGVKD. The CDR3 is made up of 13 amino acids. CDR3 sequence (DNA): TGTGCCAGCGGTTCTTCAAACACCGGGGAGCTGTTTTTT. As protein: CASGSSNTGELFF.

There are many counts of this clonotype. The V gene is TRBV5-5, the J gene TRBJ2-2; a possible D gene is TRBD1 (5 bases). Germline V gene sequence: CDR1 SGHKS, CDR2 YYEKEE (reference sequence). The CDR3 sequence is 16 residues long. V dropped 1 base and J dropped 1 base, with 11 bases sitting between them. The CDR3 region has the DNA TGTGCCAGCAGCTTGAGCCAGGGTGGGAACACCGGGGAGCTGTTTTTT. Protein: CASSLSQGGNTGELFF.

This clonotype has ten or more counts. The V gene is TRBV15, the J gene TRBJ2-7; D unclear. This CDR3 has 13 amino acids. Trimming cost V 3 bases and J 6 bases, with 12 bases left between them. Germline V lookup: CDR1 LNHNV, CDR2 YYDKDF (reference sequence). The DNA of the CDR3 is TGTGCCACCAGCAGGTCTTGGTTGGGCGAGCAGTACTTC. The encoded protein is CATSRSWLGEQYF.

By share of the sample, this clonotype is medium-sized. The CDR3 nucleotides read TGCAGCGTCAGGGGAGACACTGAAGCTTTCTTT. Its translation is CSVRGDTEAFF. This chain uses TRBV29-1 with TRBJ1-1; D is perhaps TRBD1 (6 bases). The V and J ends lost 6 bases and 3 bases respectively, with 8 bases between them. This CDR3 spans 11 amino acids. Germline values: CDR1 SQVTM, CDR2 ANQGSEA.

The CDR3 region is CASSSPPWEGDEQFF. CDR3 nucleotide sequence: TGTGCCAGCAGCTCACCACCATGGGAGGGGGATGAGCAGTTCTTC. The genes are TRBV7-2 and TRBJ2-1; tentative D call: TRBD2 (7 bases). The V gene lost 4 bases and the J gene lost 8 bases, with 18 bases spanning the gap. The CDR3 sequence is 15 residues long. CDR1 and CDR2 from the germline V gene are SGHTA and FQGNSA.

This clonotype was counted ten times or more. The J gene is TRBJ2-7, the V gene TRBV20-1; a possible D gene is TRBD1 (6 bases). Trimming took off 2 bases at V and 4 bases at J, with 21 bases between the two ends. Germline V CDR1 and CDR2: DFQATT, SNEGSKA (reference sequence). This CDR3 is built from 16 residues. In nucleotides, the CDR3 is TGCAGTGCTAGACCAGGGGACCTGACATATGGGTACGAGCAGTACTTC. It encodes CSARPGDLTYGYEQYF.

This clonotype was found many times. CDR3 sequence (DNA): TGTGCCAGCAGCTTACAGACAGGGGACATTCAGTACTTC. Its protein is CASSLQTGDIQYF. The chain uses TRBV7-3 and TRBJ2-4, with 8 bases lining up with TRBD1. V dropped 2 bases and J dropped 8; count of bases not matched to a gene: 2. The CDR3 runs to 13 residues. Germline CDR1 is SGHTA and CDR2 is FQGTGA. The complete variable domain, with remaining parts taken from reference TRBV7-3 and TRBJ2-4, reads GAGVSQTPSNKVTEKGKYVELRCDPISGHTALYWYRQSLGQGPEFLIYFQGTGAADDSGLPNDRFFAVRPEGSVSTLKIQRTERGDSAVYLCASSLQTGDIQYFGAGTRLSVL.

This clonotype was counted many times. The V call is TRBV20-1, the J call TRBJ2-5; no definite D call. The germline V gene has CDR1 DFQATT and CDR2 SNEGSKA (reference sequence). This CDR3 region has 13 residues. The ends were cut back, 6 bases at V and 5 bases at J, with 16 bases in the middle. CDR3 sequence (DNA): TGCAGTGCAACCGTTATAGGGCGGGAGACCCAGTACTTC. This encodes CSATVIGRETQYF.

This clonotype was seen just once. CDR3 loop: CATSTTDILSPLHF. The CDR3 bases are TGTGCCACCAGCACCACAGACATCTTGTCACCCCTCCACTTT. J is TRBJ1-6 and V is TRBV15; D unresolved. V lost 4 bases and J lost 10, with 14 bases in between. Germline CDR1 reads LNHNV; CDR2 reads YYDKDF (reference sequence). This CDR3 has 14 residues. Using reference TRBV15 and TRBJ1-6 for the parts outside the CDR3, the full variable domain is DAMVIQNPRYQVTQFGKPVTLSCSQTLNHNVMYWYQQKSSQAPKLLFHYYDKDFNNEADTPDNFQSRRPNTSFCFLDIRSPGLGDTAMYLCATSTTDILSPLHFGNGTRLTVT.

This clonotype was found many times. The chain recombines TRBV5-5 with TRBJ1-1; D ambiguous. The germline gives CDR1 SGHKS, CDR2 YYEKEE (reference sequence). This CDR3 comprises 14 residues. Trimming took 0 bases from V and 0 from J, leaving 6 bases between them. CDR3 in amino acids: CASSLEALNTEAFF. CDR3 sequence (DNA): TGTGCCAGCAGCTTGGAGGCGTTGAACACTGAAGCTTTCTTT.

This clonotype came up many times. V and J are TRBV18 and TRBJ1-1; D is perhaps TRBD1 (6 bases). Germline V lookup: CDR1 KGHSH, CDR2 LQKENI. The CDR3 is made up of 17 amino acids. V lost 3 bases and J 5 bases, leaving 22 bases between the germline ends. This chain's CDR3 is CASSPVGQGIEKTEAFF. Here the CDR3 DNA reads TGTGCCAGCTCACCGGTGGGGCAGGGGATAGAGAAAACTGAAGCTTTCTTT.

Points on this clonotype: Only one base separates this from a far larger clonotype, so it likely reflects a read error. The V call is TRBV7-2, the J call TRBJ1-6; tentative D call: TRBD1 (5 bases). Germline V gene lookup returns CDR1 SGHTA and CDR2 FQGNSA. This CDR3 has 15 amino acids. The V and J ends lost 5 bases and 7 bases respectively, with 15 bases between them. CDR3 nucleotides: TGTACCAGCAGCCTACAGGTGGACGACAATTCACCCCTCCACTTT. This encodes CTSSLQVDDNSPLHF.

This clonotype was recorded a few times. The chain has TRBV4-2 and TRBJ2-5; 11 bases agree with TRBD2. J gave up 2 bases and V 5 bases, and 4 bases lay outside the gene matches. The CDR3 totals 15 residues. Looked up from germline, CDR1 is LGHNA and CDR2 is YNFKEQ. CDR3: CASSRGTSGQETQYF. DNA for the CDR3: TGTGCCAGCAGCAGGGGGACTAGCGGACAAGAGACCCAGTACTTC.

CDR3 region: CASSFFGLAGGYNEQFF. Written as DNA, the CDR3 is TGTGCCAGCAGCTTCTTTGGACTAGCGGGGGGATACAATGAGCAGTTCTTC. V and J are TRBV7-2 and TRBJ2-1; 14 bases match TRBD2. Germline lookup yields CDR1 SGHTA and CDR2 FQGNSA. Trimming removed 3 bases from V and 4 bases from J; junction bases left unmatched: 5. The CDR3 is 17 residues long.

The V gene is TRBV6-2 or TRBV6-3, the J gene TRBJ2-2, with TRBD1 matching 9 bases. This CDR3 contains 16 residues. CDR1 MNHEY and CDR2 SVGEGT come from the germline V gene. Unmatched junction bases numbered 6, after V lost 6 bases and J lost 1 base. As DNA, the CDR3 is TGTGCCAGCAGACTTCCGGGACAGGGGAACACCGGGGAGCTGTTTTTT. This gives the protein CASRLPGQGNTGELFF.

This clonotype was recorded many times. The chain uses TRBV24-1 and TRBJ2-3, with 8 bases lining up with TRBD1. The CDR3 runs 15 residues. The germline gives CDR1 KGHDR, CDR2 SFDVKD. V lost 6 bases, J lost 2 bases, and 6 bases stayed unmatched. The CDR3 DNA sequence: TGTGCCACCAGTAGTACAGGGGGAAACACAGATACGCAGTATTTT. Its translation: CATSSTGGNTDTQYF.